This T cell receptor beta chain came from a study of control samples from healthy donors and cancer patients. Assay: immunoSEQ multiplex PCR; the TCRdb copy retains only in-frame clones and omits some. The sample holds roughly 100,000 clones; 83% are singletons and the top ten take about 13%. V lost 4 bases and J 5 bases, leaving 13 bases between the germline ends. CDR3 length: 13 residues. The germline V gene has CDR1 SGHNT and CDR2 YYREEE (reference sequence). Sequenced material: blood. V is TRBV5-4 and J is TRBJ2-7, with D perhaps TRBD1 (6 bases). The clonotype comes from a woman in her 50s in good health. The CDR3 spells CASSVTGLDEQYF. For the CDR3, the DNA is TGTGCCAGCAGCGTTACAGGGTTAGACGAGCAGTACTTC.